Listed below are T cell receptor beta chains from one sample, sequenced in a study of blood T cell repertoires in COVID-19. Measured with immunoSEQ multiplex PCR; TCRdb has only the in-frame clones, and not every one. Of some 80,000 clones in the sample, 65% to 85% were seen once. Sequenced material: peripheral blood. The receptors come from a man between 45 and 60 years old with acute or convalescent COVID-19. CDR3s leave out the opening cysteine and the closing phenylalanine or tryptophan.

J gene	V gene	CDR3 protein
TRBJ1-4	TRBV4-3	ASSQDIGAGNEKLF
TRBJ1-5	TRBV10-3	AISESNVFGTGNNQPQH
TRBJ2-2	TRBV9	ASGQGAGELF
TRBJ2-5	TRBV2	ASRKLANQETQY
TRBJ2-1	TRBV24-1	ATSDVGRSPGLGVDEQF
TRBJ2-1	TRBV7-2	ASSLRGDGYNEQF
TRBJ1-1	TRBV14	ASSQVLVAEAF
TRBJ1-5	TRBV6-1	ASSEALPRTGSNQPQH
TRBJ2-2	TRBV27	ASSQRRGRGPTGELF
TRBJ2-2	TRBV25-1	ASRGQAGRGYTGELF
TRBJ2-6	TRBV19	ASSPQGGSGANVLT
TRBJ2-4	TRBV6-4	ASSLTGDKGNIQY
TRBJ1-2	TRBV5-1	ASSDDRANNYGYT
TRBJ1-2	TRBV27	ASSFGTNKNYGYT
TRBJ2-7	TRBV6-2/TRBV6-3	ASSYPASRHSYEQY
TRBJ2-5	TRBV19	ASSRGRVAETQY